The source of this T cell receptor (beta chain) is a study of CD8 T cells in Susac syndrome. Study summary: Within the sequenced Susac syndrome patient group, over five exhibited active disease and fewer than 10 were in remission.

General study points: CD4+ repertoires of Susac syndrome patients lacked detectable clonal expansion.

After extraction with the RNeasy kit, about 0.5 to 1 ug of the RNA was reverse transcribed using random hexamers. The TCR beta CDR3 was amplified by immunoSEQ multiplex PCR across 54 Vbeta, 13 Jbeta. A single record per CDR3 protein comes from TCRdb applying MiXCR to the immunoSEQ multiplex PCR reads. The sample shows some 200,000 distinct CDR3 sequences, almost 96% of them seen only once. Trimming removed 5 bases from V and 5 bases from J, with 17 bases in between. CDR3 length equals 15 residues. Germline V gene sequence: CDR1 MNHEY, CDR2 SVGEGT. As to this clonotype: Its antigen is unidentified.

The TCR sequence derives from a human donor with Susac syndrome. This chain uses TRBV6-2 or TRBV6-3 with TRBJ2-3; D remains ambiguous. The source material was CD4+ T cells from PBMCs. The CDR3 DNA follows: TGTGCCAGCAGTGGAACCCACACACGTCTAGATACGCAGTATTTT. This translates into CASSGTHTRLDTQYF.